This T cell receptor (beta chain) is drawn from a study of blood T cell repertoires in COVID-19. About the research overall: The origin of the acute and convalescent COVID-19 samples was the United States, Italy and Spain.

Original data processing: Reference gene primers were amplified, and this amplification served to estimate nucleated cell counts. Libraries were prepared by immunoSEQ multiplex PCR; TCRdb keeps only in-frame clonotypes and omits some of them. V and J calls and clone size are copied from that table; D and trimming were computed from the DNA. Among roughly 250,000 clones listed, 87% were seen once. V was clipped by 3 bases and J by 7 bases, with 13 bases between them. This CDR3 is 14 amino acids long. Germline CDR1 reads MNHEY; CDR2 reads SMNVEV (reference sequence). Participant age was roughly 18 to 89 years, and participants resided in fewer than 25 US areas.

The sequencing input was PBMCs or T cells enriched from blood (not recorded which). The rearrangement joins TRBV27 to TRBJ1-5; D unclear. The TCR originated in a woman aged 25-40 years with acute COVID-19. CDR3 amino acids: CASSFTDSDQPQHF. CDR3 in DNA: TGTGCCAGCAGTTTCACGGACTCTGACCAGCCCCAGCATTTT.